These 25 T cell receptor beta chains came from one sample sequenced in a study of T cell responses to AZD1222 COVID-19 vaccine. Using immunoSEQ multiplex PCR, the repertoire was profiled, and TCRdb retains in-frame clones only, with some absent. The sample carries 80,000 or so clones, roughly 85% recorded once. The input for sequencing was peripheral blood, taken on day 0 of AZD1222 vaccination. These receptors originate from an adult in good health.

This chain joins TRBV29-1 and TRBJ1-1, with a tentative D call TRBD1 (5 bases). Germline V gene lookup returns CDR1 SQVTM and CDR2 ANQGSEA. CDR3 length: 15 residues. CDR3: CSGRRTSGVNTEAFF. The DNA of the CDR3 is TGCAGTGGACGACGGACGTCGGGGGTCAACACTGAAGCTTTCTTT.

The chain combines TRBV6-5 with TRBJ1-6; D is possibly TRBD1 (6 bases). Germline V lookup: CDR1 MNHEY, CDR2 SVGAGI. CDR3 length: 15 amino acids. The germline V and J ends were trimmed by 4 bases and 9 bases, with 16 bases remaining between them. The CDR3 protein is CASSFRGSRISPLHF. In DNA, the CDR3 is TGTGCCAGCAGTTTTAGGGGGAGTAGAATTTCACCCCTCCACTTT.

This chain links TRBV4-3 with TRBJ2-6; possibly TRBD2 for D (7 bases). Germline CDR1 is LGHNA and CDR2 is YSLEER. V shed 0 bases and J shed 2 bases, with 11 bases lying between them. CDR3 length: 17 amino acids. CDR3 nucleotide sequence: TGCGCCAGCAGCCAAGAATGGGAGGGGGCTGGGGCCAACGTCCTGACTTTC. It yields the protein CASSQEWEGAGANVLTF.

This chain uses TRBV30 with TRBJ1-2, with unresolved D. Germline CDR1 GTSNPN, CDR2 SVGIG (reference sequence). With 6 bases removed from V and 3 bases from J, the gap between germline ends came to 20 bases. This CDR3 comprises 15 residues. CDR3: CACQRMGRADYGYTF. The CDR3 DNA is TGTGCCTGTCAGAGAATGGGTAGGGCGGACTATGGCTACACCTTC. Using reference TRBV30 and TRBJ1-2 for the parts outside the CDR3, the full variable domain is SQTIHQWPATLVQPVGSPLSLECTVEGTSNPNLYWYRQAAGRGLQLLFYSVGIGQISSEVPQNLSASRPQDRQFILSSKKLLLSDSGFYLCACQRMGRADYGYTFGSGTRLTVV.

This CDR3 is CAISDGGGSLTDTQYF. CDR3 DNA sequence: TGTGCCATCAGTGACGGGGGCGGGAGTTTGACAGATACGCAGTATTTT. This sequence joins TRBV10-3 and TRBJ2-3, with D perhaps TRBD2 (7 bases). Germline V gene data show CDR1 as ENHRY and CDR2 as SYGVKD. This CDR3 is built from 16 residues. V was shortened by 3 bases and J by 3 bases, with 16 bases between the two germline ends.

V is TRBV19 and J is TRBJ1-1; 8 nucleotides align to TRBD1. This CDR3 comprises 14 residues. V trimming: 6 bases; J trimming: 3 bases; junction bases outside the gene matches: 6. CDR1 and CDR2 (germline): LNHDA, SQIVND (reference sequence). The CDR3 nucleotides are TGTGCCAGTAGATCCCAGGGGGCTTACACTGAAGCTTTCTTT. It specifies CASRSQGAYTEAFF.

V and J are TRBV3-1 (or the pseudogene TRBV3-2) and TRBJ1-1, with 7 positions matching TRBD1. V shed 5 bases, J shed 0 bases, and the junction held 6 bases outside the gene matches. CDR3 length: 15 amino acids. Germline V gene data show CDR1 as LGHDT and CDR2 as YNNKEL (reference sequence). The CDR3 here is CASSFEDRMNTEAFF. CDR3 DNA sequence: TGTGCCAGCAGCTTCGAGGACAGGATGAACACTGAAGCTTTCTTT.

Comment on this clone: Germline is not matched at one junction end, which may reflect a read error. V and J are TRBV6-6 and TRBJ1-1, with D tentatively TRBD1 (6 bases). CDR1 is MNHNY, CDR2 SVGAGI, per germline (reference sequence). This CDR3 region has 15 residues. The CDR3 reads CAGRNRGLANTEAFF. The CDR3 coding sequence is TGTGCCGGCAGGAACCGGGGGCTCGCGAACACTGAAGCTTTCTTT.

The sample holds one count of this clone. J is TRBJ2-6 and V is TRBV19; D unclear. Germline assignment: CDR1 LNHDA and CDR2 SQIVND (reference sequence). CDR3 length: 14 residues. The ends were cut back, 5 bases at V and 0 bases at J, with 5 bases in the middle. This chain's CDR3 is CASSYTSGANVLTF. In nucleotides, the CDR3 is TGTGCCAGTAGTTACACCTCTGGGGCCAACGTCCTGACTTTC.

The CDR3: CASSLNAPEAFF. The CDR3 coding sequence is TGTGCCAGCAGTTTGAACGCTCCTGAAGCTTTCTTT. The chain joins TRBV12-3 or TRBV12-4 to TRBJ1-1, with no clear D. V lost 3 bases and J 6 bases, leaving 8 bases between the germline ends. The CDR3 contains 12 residues.

The chain links TRBV7-9 to TRBJ2-1; D gene ambiguous. This CDR3 region has 15 residues. Trimming pared 5 bases from V and 0 bases from J, leaving 11 bases between. Germline CDR1 SEHNR, CDR2 FQNEAQ (reference sequence). The CDR3 nucleotides are TGTGCCAGCAGCCCTGACCAGAGCTCCTACAATGAGCAGTTCTTC. Translated, it gives CASSPDQSSYNEQFF.

The table lists this clone with a count of one. The rearrangement joins TRBV5-4 to TRBJ2-1; 7 bases line up with TRBD2. The V gene's germline CDR1 is SGHNT and CDR2 YYREEE (reference sequence). The CDR3 length is 17 residues. Germline trimming cut 4 bases from V and 2 bases from J; bases unmatched to any gene: 12. CDR3 region: CASSLPSAAGAYNEQFF. The CDR3 DNA sequence: TGTGCCAGCAGCCTACCCTCGGCGGCGGGAGCCTACAATGAGCAGTTCTTC. Full variable domain (remainder filled in from reference TRBV5-4 and TRBJ2-1): ETGVTQSPTHLIKTRGQQVTLRCSSQSGHNTVSWYQQALGQGPQFIFQYYREEENGRGNFPPRFSGLQFPNYSSELNVNALELDDSALYLCASSLPSAAGAYNEQFFGPGTRLTVL.

J is TRBJ2-5 and V is TRBV15; weak D call: TRBD2 (5 bases). The CDR3 is 15 amino acids. V was clipped by 0 bases and J by 5 bases, with 13 bases between them. Germline CDR1 and CDR2: LNHNV and YYDKDF (reference sequence). In nucleotides, the CDR3 is TGTGCCACCAGCAGAGATCGACGGGATTGGGAGACCCAGTACTTC. This translates into CATSRDRRDWETQYF.

The CDR3 DNA reads as TGTGCCACCACCAATTTAGGACAGACCAACAATCAGCCCCAGCATTTT. Its protein is CATTNLGQTNNQPQHF. The V gene is TRBV15, the J gene TRBJ1-5, with D possibly being TRBD1 (6 bases). V was cut by 7 bases and J by 3 bases, with 19 bases left in between. The CDR3 runs 16 residues. Germline V lookup: CDR1 LNHNV, CDR2 YYDKDF (reference sequence).

Worth noting for this clone: A junction boundary mismatches the germline segment, possibly from a read error. The chain is built from TRBV7-7 and TRBJ2-5; D ambiguous. CDR1 is SSHAT and CDR2 is FNYEAQ in the germline V gene (reference sequence). CDR3 length: 16 residues. CDR3 DNA: TGTGCTAGCAGCTTAACGGTAGCTCCAGAGCGAGAGACCCAGTACTTC. Its translation is CASSLTVAPERETQYF.

This chain uses TRBV24-1 with TRBJ1-1, with D maybe TRBD1 (5 bases). Trimming left V 1 base short and J 4 bases short, with 18 bases between. CDR3 length: 17 residues. Germline V gives CDR1 KGHDR, CDR2 SFDVKD. The CDR3: CATSDFKDKGRSTEAFF. As DNA, the CDR3 is TGTGCCACCAGTGATTTTAAGGACAAAGGTAGGAGCACTGAAGCTTTCTTT.

V is TRBV27 and J is TRBJ1-6; D not resolved. V lost 7 bases to trimming and J lost 0 bases, with 4 bases between them. CDR3 length equals 13 residues. The germline gives CDR1 MNHEY, CDR2 SMNVEV (reference sequence). CDR3 amino acids: CASTLSYNSPLHF. In DNA, the CDR3 is TGTGCCAGCACCCTCTCCTATAATTCACCCCTCCACTTT.

J is TRBJ1-1 and V is TRBV29-1; TRBD1 aligns across 7 bases. Germline V gene data show CDR1 as SQVTM and CDR2 as ANQGSEA. V lost 4 bases to trimming and J lost 5 bases; unmatched junction nucleotides: 7. This CDR3 is 13 amino acids long. The CDR3 protein is CSVAGQYLTEAFF. CDR3 sequence (DNA): TGCAGCGTTGCGGGACAGTATCTGACTGAAGCTTTCTTT.

CDR3 nucleotides: TGTGCCAGCAGCCTCCCCGACAGGGGAAGGGGCTACACCTTC. Translating gives CASSLPDRGRGYTF. The chain couples TRBV3-1 (or the pseudogene TRBV3-2) to TRBJ1-2; 8 bases line up with TRBD1. CDR1 and CDR2 (germline): LGHDT, YNNKEL (reference sequence). The CDR3 covers 14 residues. V lost 4 bases to trimming and J lost 8 bases; unmatched junction nucleotides: 9.

This sequence joins TRBV5-6 and TRBJ1-2; D perhaps matches TRBD1 (5 bases). Trimming left V 2 bases short and J 4 bases short, with 18 bases between. From germline, CDR1 is SGHDT and CDR2 YYEEEE. The CDR3 spans 16 residues. The CDR3 DNA reads TGTGCCAGCAGCTTTCGCTCGGGGGGTCTTCCCTATGGCTACACCTTC. This gives the protein CASSFRSGGLPYGYTF.

This chain links TRBV5-1 with TRBJ2-1, with 8 positions matching TRBD1. There are 15 residues in the CDR3. CDR1 SGHRS and CDR2 YFSETQ come from the germline V gene. The V and J ends lost 4 bases and 4 bases, in that order; junction bases with no gene match: 7. The CDR3 protein is CASSGNRGNYNEQFF. In nucleotides, the CDR3 is TGCGCCAGCAGCGGGAACAGGGGGAATTACAATGAGCAGTTCTTC.

In its sample, this clone was seen a few times. The chain joins TRBV6-6 to TRBJ1-5; no clear D gene. This CDR3 is built from 15 residues. The germline V and J ends were trimmed by 0 bases and 5 bases, with 11 bases remaining between them. Per germline, CDR1 MNHNY and CDR2 SVGAGI (reference sequence). The CDR3 DNA follows: TGTGCCAGCAGTTACTCGGCCAGAAAGGATCAGCCCCAGCATTTT. It encodes CASSYSARKDQPQHF.

This sequence joins TRBV2 and TRBJ2-7; TRBD1 matches at 9 bases. The trim removed 6 bases at V and 6 bases at J, leaving 6 bases unmatched. Germline V gene lookup returns CDR1 SNHLY and CDR2 FYNNEI. CDR3 length: 13 amino acids. CDR3 in amino acids: CASSAGTGLEQYF. The CDR3 nucleotides are TGTGCCAGCAGCGCCGGGACAGGGCTCGAGCAGTACTTC.

The chain links TRBV27 to TRBJ2-2, with D possibly matching TRBD1 (6 bases). The germline gives CDR1 MNHEY, CDR2 SMNVEV (reference sequence). V dropped 6 bases and J dropped 1 base, with 9 bases sitting between them. The CDR3 runs to 14 residues. CDR3 sequence reads: CASRSTGNTGELFF. The CDR3 coding sequence is TGTGCCAGCAGATCGACAGGGAACACCGGGGAGCTGTTTTTT.

The V and J genes are TRBV29-1 and TRBJ2-2, with no clear D. The CDR3 loop spans 16 amino acids. Trimming took 3 bases from V and 0 from J, leaving 14 bases between them. Germline V gives CDR1 SQVTM, CDR2 ANQGSEA. Written as DNA, the CDR3 is TGCAGCGTTGAGCCTACTCCAACAGCGAACACCGGGGAGCTGTTTTTT. Encoded protein: CSVEPTPTANTGELFF.